One sample yielded the 24 T cell receptor beta chains listed below, sequenced in a study of CD8+ T cells in alopecia areata. In each case, RNA was isolated and then reverse transcribed into cDNA as the sequencing template. The assay was immunoSEQ multiplex PCR, and TCRdb's table has in-frame clones only and misses some. The table records just over 150,000 clones, around half of them present only once. Sequenced material: CD8+ T cells sorted from blood, taken at week 0. Receptors originate from a human donor with alopecia areata.

This sequence joins TRBV7-9 and TRBJ2-7; D ambiguous. V was cut by 5 bases and J by 4 bases, with 6 bases left in between. CDR1 and CDR2 from the germline V gene are SEHNR and FQNEAQ (reference sequence). This CDR3 contains 11 residues. The CDR3, as DNA: TGTGCCAGCAGCCCAGAATACGAGCAGTACTTC. Protein product: CASSPEYEQYF. Variable domain in full (rest from reference TRBV7-9 and TRBJ2-7): DTGVSQNPRHKITKRGQNVTFRCDPISEHNRLYWYRQTLGQGPEFLTYFQNEAQLEKSRLLSDRFSAERPKGSFSTLEIQRTEQGDSAMYLCASSPEYEQYFGPGTRLTVT.

CDR3 bases: TGTGCCAGCAGCAAACGACAGGACGCCTACACAGATACGCAGTATTTT. Translated, it gives CASSKRQDAYTDTQYF. V and J are TRBV13 and TRBJ2-3; weak D call: TRBD1 (6 bases). Germline V gene sequence: CDR1 PRHDT, CDR2 FYEKMQ (reference sequence). This CDR3 has 16 amino acids. With 5 bases removed from V and 2 bases from J, the gap between germline ends came to 17 bases.

For the CDR3, the DNA is TGCGCCAGCAGCCCGTCGACCTCTGGGGCCAACGTCCTGACTTTC. Translated, it gives CASSPSTSGANVLTF. The chain combines TRBV4-3 with TRBJ2-6; no clear D. The germline gives CDR1 LGHNA, CDR2 YSLEER. The V and J ends lost 4 bases and 0 bases respectively, with 7 bases between them. The CDR3 runs 15 residues.

This clone has only a few counts. The chain uses TRBV19 and TRBJ2-7, with D perhaps TRBD1 or TRBD2 (6 bases each). Germline V gene data show CDR1 as LNHDA and CDR2 as SQIVND (reference sequence). V lost 5 bases and J lost 5, with 10 bases in between. The CDR3 consists of 12 residues. The CDR3 loop is CASSPGANEQYF. The CDR3 DNA sequence: TGTGCCAGTAGTCCGGGGGCCAACGAGCAGTACTTC.

This clone has ten or more counts. The chain is built from TRBV7-8 and TRBJ1-2; D not certain. V was clipped by 1 base and J by 4 bases, with 13 bases between them. Looked up from germline, CDR1 is SGHVS and CDR2 is FQNEAQ. The CDR3 totals 15 residues. This chain's CDR3 is CASSLGTNAVYGYTF. In nucleotides, the CDR3 is TGTGCCAGCAGCTTAGGAACTAACGCGGTCTATGGCTACACCTTC.

This clone was detected a few times. This chain joins TRBV29-1 and TRBJ2-7; weak D call: TRBD2 (5 bases). This CDR3 has 15 residues. Per the germline V gene, CDR1 is SQVTM and CDR2 is ANQGSEA. V lost 0 bases, J lost 6 bases, and 18 bases lay in between. The chain's CDR3 is CSVEDIMEDSVEQYF. For the CDR3, the DNA is TGCAGCGTTGAAGATATAATGGAGGATTCCGTCGAGCAGTACTTC.

The gene calls are TRBV23-1 and TRBJ2-5; D might be TRBD1 (5 bases). TRBV23-1 is classed as an ORF, of uncertain function. This CDR3 has 16 residues. Trimming pared 2 bases from V and 1 base from J, leaving 14 bases between. The CDR3 spells CASSQENGHSQETQYF. The CDR3 region has the DNA TGCGCCAGCAGTCAAGAGAATGGACACTCCCAAGAGACCCAGTACTTC.

J is TRBJ2-1 and V is TRBV4-3; D unclear. The germline V gene has CDR1 LGHNA and CDR2 YSLEER. The CDR3 runs 16 residues. The ends were cut back, 0 bases at V and 0 bases at J, with 9 bases in the middle. The CDR3 nucleotides read TGCGCCAGCAGCCAAGATCACAGAAGCTCCTACAATGAGCAGTTCTTC. This translates into CASSQDHRSSYNEQFF.

The chain couples TRBV7-3 to TRBJ1-1, with D unresolved. V was cut by 1 base and J by 4 bases, with 7 bases left in between. CDR1 is SGHTA, CDR2 FQGTGA, per germline. CDR3 size: 13 residues. CDR3 residues: CASSLSVGTEAFF. The CDR3 DNA reads TGTGCCAGCAGCTTAAGTGTCGGCACTGAAGCTTTCTTT.

The chain employs TRBV5-1 and TRBJ2-7, with a tentative D call TRBD2 (7 bases). The germline V gene has CDR1 SGHRS and CDR2 YFSETQ. Trimming cost V 7 bases and J 7 bases, with 21 bases left between them. The CDR3 covers 14 residues. CDR3 protein: CASGQGGGQEEQYF. CDR3 in DNA: TGCGCCAGCGGTCAGGGCGGGGGACAAGAGGAGCAGTACTTC.

The chain is built from TRBV9 and TRBJ2-6, with a possible D match to TRBD1 (6 bases). Trimming left V 4 bases short and J 2 bases short, with 13 bases between. The CDR3 runs 16 residues. CDR1 is SGDLS and CDR2 is YYNGEE in the germline V gene. The chain's CDR3 is CASSTPYRAGANVLTF. The CDR3 DNA follows: TGTGCCAGCAGCACTCCATACAGGGCTGGGGCCAACGTCCTGACTTTC.

The chain couples TRBV4-3 to TRBJ2-7; 7 bases agree with TRBD2. The CDR3 extends over 15 amino acids. V gave up 0 bases and J gave up 3 bases; unmatched junction bases: 5. From germline, CDR1 is LGHNA and CDR2 YSLEER. CDR3 nucleotide sequence: TGCGCCAGCAGCCAAGATTACTCTAGCGGCTACGAGCAGTACTTC. As protein: CASSQDYSSGYEQYF.

This clone was observed once. Additional DNA sequences in this sample encode the identical CDR3. The chain is built from TRBV29-1 and TRBJ2-7, with TRBD1 matching 9 bases. J lost 3 bases, V lost 1 base, and 4 bases had no gene match. The V gene's germline CDR1 is SQVTM and CDR2 ANQGSEA. This CDR3 is built from 14 residues. The CDR3 sequence is CSVEGGTGSYEQYF. DNA of the CDR3: TGCAGCGTTGAAGGGGGGACAGGGAGCTACGAGCAGTACTTC.

The chain carries TRBV6-6 and TRBJ1-1, with D unresolved. From germline, CDR1 is MNHNY and CDR2 SVGAGI (reference sequence). The CDR3 runs 10 residues. V shed 10 bases and J shed 5 bases, with 8 bases lying between them. Here the CDR3 DNA reads TGTGCCACCCTAGATACTGAAGCTTTCTTT. As protein: CATLDTEAFF.

In this sample, this clone turned up a few times. The genes are TRBV10-3 and TRBJ2-1; D may be TRBD1 or TRBD2 (5 bases each). Germline values: CDR1 ENHRY, CDR2 SYGVKD. The CDR3 spans 13 residues. Trimming took off 3 bases at V and 7 bases at J, with 10 bases between the two ends. In DNA form, the CDR3 reads TGTGCCATCAGTGAAGGGGAGATAAATGAGCAGTTCTTC. Encoded protein: CAISEGEINEQFF.

The rearrangement links TRBV29-1 to TRBJ2-5, with TRBD2 matching 8 bases. The closer fit of TRBJ2-7 to the DNA end suggests the J call may be wrong. The CDR3 has 12 amino acids. Germline V gene data show CDR1 as SQVTM and CDR2 as ANQGSEA. CDR3 bases: TGCAGCGTCGAGCGGGGGAGCCACGAGCAGTACTTC. Translating it yields CSVERGSHEQYF.

There are a few counts of this clone. This chain links TRBV7-8 with TRBJ1-2; D is possibly TRBD1 (5 bases). Trimming took 1 base from V and 3 from J, leaving 21 bases between them. Germline loops: CDR1 SGHVS, CDR2 FQNEAQ. This CDR3 is 18 amino acids long. Here the CDR3 reads CASSLGYSTDVPDYGYTF. CDR3 DNA sequence: TGTGCCAGCAGCTTAGGCTACTCGACAGACGTTCCTGACTATGGCTACACCTTC.

This sequence joins TRBV29-1 and TRBJ1-2, with 12 bases aligning to TRBD1. The junction had 16 bases not matched to a gene; V was cut back by 6 bases and J by 11 bases. The CDR3 totals 15 residues. Germline V gene sequence: CDR1 SQVTM, CDR2 ANQGSEA. CDR3 DNA: TGCAGCGTGGAGATTGGAGGGACAGGGGGCCTCCGGTACACCTTC. Translating gives CSVEIGGTGGLRYTF.

Points on this clone: This specimen includes other DNA sequences encoding the same CDR3. This sequence joins TRBV4-3 and TRBJ1-5, with D uncertain. Trimming removed 0 bases from V and 4 bases from J, with 4 bases in between. CDR1 is LGHNA, CDR2 YSLEER, per germline. This CDR3 contains 13 residues. DNA for the CDR3: TGCGCCAGCAGCCAAGATCGGAATCAGCCCCAGCATTTT. Translated, it gives CASSQDRNQPQHF.

This clone was recorded a few times. The gene calls are TRBV29-1 and TRBJ2-3; no clear D. Trimming removed 1 base from V and 4 bases from J, with 6 bases in between. The CDR3 covers 12 residues. Germline lookup yields CDR1 SQVTM and CDR2 ANQGSEA. This chain's CDR3 is CSVEGLPDTQYF. The CDR3 DNA reads TGCAGCGTTGAAGGACTTCCAGATACGCAGTATTTT.

This clone was detected only a few times. The chain recombines TRBV10-3 with TRBJ2-1; D gene unclear. This CDR3 contains 14 residues. V gave up 2 bases and J gave up 4 bases, with 9 bases separating them. In germline, CDR1 is ENHRY, CDR2 SYGVKD. The CDR3 loop reads CAISEITEYNEQFF. CDR3 in DNA: TGTGCCATCAGTGAGATCACGGAGTACAATGAGCAGTTCTTC.

The rearrangement uses TRBV2 and TRBJ1-2; D remains unclear. There are 14 residues in the CDR3. The germline V and J ends were trimmed by 0 bases and 8 bases, with 13 bases remaining between them. The germline CDR1 and CDR2 sequences are SNHLY and FYNNEI. CDR3 bases: TGTGCCAGCAGTGAAGCGCTATCGGTTCAAGGCTACACCTTC. It encodes CASSEALSVQGYTF.

The genes are TRBV4-3 and TRBJ2-1, with 8 bases matching TRBD1. CDR1 and CDR2 from the germline V gene are LGHNA and YSLEER. V trimming: 1 base; J trimming: 9 bases; junction bases outside the gene matches: 5. The CDR3 runs 14 residues. DNA of the CDR3: TGCGCCAGCAGCCAAGGGACAGGGTTGGTTGAGCAGTTCTTC. This sequence encodes CASSQGTGLVEQFF.

This clone was observed a few times. The chain combines TRBV10-3 with TRBJ1-1, with no clear D. This CDR3 region has 11 residues. V was shortened by 3 bases and J by 6 bases, with 5 bases between the two germline ends. Germline CDR1 ENHRY, CDR2 SYGVKD. The CDR3 is CAISDSAEAFF. The CDR3 region has the DNA TGTGCCATCAGTGATTCAGCTGAAGCTTTCTTT.